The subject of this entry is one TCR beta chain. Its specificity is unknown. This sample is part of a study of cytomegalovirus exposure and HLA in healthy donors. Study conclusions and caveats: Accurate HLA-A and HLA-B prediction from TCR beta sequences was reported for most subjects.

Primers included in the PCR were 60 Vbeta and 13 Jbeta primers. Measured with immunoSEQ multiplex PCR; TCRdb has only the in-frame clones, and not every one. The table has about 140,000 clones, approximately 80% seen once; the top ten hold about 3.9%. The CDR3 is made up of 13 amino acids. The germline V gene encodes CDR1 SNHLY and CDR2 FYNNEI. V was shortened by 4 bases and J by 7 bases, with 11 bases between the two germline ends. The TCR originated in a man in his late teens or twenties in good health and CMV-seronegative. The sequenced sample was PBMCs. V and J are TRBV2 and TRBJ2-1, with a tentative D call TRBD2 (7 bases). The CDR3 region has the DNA TGTGCCAGCAGTGTGGGGGGGGCGAATGAGCAGTTCTTC. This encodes CASSVGGANEQFF.